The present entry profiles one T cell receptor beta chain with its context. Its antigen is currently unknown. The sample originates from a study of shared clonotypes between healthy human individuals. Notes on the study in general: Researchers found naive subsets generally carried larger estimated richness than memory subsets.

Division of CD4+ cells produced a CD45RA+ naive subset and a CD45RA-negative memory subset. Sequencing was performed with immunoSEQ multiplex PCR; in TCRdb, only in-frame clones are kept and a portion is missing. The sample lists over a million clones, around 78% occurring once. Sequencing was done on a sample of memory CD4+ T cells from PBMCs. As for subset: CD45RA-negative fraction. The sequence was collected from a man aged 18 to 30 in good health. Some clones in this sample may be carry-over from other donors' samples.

CDR3 coding DNA: TGTGCCACAAAGGGGGCGACGGGGGGAAACACCATATATTTT. This encodes CATKGATGGNTIYF. The V gene is TRBV10-3, the J gene TRBJ1-3; 7 positions match TRBD1. The length of the CDR3 is 14 residues. Trimming took 10 bases from V and 4 from J; bases not matched to a gene: 10. CDR1 ENHRY and CDR2 SYGVKD come from the germline V gene.